The 7 T cell receptor beta chains below come from one sample, sequenced in a study of T cell responses to AZD1222 COVID-19 vaccine. Measured with immunoSEQ multiplex PCR; TCRdb has only the in-frame clones, and not every one. The table records 75,000 to 90,000 clones, over 75% of them present only once. The specimen was peripheral blood, collected 28 days after the second AZD1222 dose. The source is an adult who received the AZD1222 COVID-19 vaccine.

This clone is medium-sized by share. The gene calls are TRBV14 and TRBJ2-2; the D gene could be TRBD1 or TRBD2 (6 bases each). CDR1 is SGHDN, CDR2 FVKESK, per germline. The V gene lost 1 base and the J gene lost 7 bases, with 13 bases spanning the gap. The length of the CDR3 is 15 residues. DNA for the CDR3: TGTGCCAGCAGCCAAGCGGGGGCGCTGCTCGGGGAGCTGTTTTTT. Amino acid sequence: CASSQAGALLGELFF.

The table lists this clone with a few counts. Other DNA sequences in this sample translate to the same CDR3. The CDR3 loop reads CASSLGQGFDEQYF. In DNA form, the CDR3 reads TGTGCCAGCAGCTTGGGGCAGGGTTTCGACGAGCAGTACTTC. The gene calls are TRBV5-4 and TRBJ2-7, with a tentative D call TRBD1 (5 bases). Trimming removed 0 bases from V and 5 bases from J, with 12 bases in between. In germline, CDR1 is SGHNT, CDR2 YYREEE (reference sequence). The CDR3 loop spans 14 amino acids.

The chain couples TRBV19 to TRBJ1-1; weak D call: TRBD1 (6 bases). With 6 bases removed from V and 7 bases from J, the gap between germline ends came to 9 bases. Germline V gene data show CDR1 as LNHDA and CDR2 as SQIVND (reference sequence). The CDR3 sequence is 11 residues long. The CDR3 sequence: CASRQGHEAFF. DNA of the CDR3: TGTGCCAGTAGGCAGGGACATGAAGCTTTCTTT.

The chain is built from TRBV7-9 and TRBJ2-1; a weak D match, TRBD1 (5 bases). The CDR3 totals 14 residues. The V and J ends lost 5 bases and 3 bases respectively, with 11 bases between them. Germline V gene lookup returns CDR1 SEHNR and CDR2 FQNEAQ (reference sequence). CDR3 in DNA: TGTGCCAGCAGCCTTAGTCAGGGCTACAATGAGCAGTTCTTC. It is translated as CASSLSQGYNEQFF.

The chain links TRBV7-9 to TRBJ2-7; no definite D call. This CDR3 is built from 11 residues. V was shortened by 2 bases and J by 3 bases, with 2 bases between the two germline ends. Germline-derived CDR1 and CDR2 are SEHNR and FQNEAQ (reference sequence). The DNA of the CDR3 is TGTGCCAGCAGCTTACACTACGAGCAGTACTTC. Its translation: CASSLHYEQYF.

V gene TRBV9 combines with J gene TRBJ2-3; a weak D match, TRBD2 (6 bases). Between the trimmed V and J ends, which lost 0 bases and 7 bases, there was a span of 12 bases. The CDR3 length is 14 residues. In germline, CDR1 is SGDLS, CDR2 YYNGEE. CDR3 in DNA: TGTGCCAGCAGCGTAGGAACTAGCCAGAATACGCAGTATTTT. Protein product: CASSVGTSQNTQYF.

CDR3 nucleotides: TGTGCCAGCAGCCACGGGACAGCCTCGGCGGGAAAACTGTTTTTT. Encoded protein: CASSHGTASAGKLFF. The rearrangement joins TRBV3-1 (or the pseudogene TRBV3-2) to TRBJ1-4; 7 bases match TRBD1. The CDR3 sequence is 15 residues long. Germline CDR1 and CDR2: LGHDT and YNNKEL (reference sequence). V shed 3 bases and J 10 bases; nucleotides not matched to a gene: 11.